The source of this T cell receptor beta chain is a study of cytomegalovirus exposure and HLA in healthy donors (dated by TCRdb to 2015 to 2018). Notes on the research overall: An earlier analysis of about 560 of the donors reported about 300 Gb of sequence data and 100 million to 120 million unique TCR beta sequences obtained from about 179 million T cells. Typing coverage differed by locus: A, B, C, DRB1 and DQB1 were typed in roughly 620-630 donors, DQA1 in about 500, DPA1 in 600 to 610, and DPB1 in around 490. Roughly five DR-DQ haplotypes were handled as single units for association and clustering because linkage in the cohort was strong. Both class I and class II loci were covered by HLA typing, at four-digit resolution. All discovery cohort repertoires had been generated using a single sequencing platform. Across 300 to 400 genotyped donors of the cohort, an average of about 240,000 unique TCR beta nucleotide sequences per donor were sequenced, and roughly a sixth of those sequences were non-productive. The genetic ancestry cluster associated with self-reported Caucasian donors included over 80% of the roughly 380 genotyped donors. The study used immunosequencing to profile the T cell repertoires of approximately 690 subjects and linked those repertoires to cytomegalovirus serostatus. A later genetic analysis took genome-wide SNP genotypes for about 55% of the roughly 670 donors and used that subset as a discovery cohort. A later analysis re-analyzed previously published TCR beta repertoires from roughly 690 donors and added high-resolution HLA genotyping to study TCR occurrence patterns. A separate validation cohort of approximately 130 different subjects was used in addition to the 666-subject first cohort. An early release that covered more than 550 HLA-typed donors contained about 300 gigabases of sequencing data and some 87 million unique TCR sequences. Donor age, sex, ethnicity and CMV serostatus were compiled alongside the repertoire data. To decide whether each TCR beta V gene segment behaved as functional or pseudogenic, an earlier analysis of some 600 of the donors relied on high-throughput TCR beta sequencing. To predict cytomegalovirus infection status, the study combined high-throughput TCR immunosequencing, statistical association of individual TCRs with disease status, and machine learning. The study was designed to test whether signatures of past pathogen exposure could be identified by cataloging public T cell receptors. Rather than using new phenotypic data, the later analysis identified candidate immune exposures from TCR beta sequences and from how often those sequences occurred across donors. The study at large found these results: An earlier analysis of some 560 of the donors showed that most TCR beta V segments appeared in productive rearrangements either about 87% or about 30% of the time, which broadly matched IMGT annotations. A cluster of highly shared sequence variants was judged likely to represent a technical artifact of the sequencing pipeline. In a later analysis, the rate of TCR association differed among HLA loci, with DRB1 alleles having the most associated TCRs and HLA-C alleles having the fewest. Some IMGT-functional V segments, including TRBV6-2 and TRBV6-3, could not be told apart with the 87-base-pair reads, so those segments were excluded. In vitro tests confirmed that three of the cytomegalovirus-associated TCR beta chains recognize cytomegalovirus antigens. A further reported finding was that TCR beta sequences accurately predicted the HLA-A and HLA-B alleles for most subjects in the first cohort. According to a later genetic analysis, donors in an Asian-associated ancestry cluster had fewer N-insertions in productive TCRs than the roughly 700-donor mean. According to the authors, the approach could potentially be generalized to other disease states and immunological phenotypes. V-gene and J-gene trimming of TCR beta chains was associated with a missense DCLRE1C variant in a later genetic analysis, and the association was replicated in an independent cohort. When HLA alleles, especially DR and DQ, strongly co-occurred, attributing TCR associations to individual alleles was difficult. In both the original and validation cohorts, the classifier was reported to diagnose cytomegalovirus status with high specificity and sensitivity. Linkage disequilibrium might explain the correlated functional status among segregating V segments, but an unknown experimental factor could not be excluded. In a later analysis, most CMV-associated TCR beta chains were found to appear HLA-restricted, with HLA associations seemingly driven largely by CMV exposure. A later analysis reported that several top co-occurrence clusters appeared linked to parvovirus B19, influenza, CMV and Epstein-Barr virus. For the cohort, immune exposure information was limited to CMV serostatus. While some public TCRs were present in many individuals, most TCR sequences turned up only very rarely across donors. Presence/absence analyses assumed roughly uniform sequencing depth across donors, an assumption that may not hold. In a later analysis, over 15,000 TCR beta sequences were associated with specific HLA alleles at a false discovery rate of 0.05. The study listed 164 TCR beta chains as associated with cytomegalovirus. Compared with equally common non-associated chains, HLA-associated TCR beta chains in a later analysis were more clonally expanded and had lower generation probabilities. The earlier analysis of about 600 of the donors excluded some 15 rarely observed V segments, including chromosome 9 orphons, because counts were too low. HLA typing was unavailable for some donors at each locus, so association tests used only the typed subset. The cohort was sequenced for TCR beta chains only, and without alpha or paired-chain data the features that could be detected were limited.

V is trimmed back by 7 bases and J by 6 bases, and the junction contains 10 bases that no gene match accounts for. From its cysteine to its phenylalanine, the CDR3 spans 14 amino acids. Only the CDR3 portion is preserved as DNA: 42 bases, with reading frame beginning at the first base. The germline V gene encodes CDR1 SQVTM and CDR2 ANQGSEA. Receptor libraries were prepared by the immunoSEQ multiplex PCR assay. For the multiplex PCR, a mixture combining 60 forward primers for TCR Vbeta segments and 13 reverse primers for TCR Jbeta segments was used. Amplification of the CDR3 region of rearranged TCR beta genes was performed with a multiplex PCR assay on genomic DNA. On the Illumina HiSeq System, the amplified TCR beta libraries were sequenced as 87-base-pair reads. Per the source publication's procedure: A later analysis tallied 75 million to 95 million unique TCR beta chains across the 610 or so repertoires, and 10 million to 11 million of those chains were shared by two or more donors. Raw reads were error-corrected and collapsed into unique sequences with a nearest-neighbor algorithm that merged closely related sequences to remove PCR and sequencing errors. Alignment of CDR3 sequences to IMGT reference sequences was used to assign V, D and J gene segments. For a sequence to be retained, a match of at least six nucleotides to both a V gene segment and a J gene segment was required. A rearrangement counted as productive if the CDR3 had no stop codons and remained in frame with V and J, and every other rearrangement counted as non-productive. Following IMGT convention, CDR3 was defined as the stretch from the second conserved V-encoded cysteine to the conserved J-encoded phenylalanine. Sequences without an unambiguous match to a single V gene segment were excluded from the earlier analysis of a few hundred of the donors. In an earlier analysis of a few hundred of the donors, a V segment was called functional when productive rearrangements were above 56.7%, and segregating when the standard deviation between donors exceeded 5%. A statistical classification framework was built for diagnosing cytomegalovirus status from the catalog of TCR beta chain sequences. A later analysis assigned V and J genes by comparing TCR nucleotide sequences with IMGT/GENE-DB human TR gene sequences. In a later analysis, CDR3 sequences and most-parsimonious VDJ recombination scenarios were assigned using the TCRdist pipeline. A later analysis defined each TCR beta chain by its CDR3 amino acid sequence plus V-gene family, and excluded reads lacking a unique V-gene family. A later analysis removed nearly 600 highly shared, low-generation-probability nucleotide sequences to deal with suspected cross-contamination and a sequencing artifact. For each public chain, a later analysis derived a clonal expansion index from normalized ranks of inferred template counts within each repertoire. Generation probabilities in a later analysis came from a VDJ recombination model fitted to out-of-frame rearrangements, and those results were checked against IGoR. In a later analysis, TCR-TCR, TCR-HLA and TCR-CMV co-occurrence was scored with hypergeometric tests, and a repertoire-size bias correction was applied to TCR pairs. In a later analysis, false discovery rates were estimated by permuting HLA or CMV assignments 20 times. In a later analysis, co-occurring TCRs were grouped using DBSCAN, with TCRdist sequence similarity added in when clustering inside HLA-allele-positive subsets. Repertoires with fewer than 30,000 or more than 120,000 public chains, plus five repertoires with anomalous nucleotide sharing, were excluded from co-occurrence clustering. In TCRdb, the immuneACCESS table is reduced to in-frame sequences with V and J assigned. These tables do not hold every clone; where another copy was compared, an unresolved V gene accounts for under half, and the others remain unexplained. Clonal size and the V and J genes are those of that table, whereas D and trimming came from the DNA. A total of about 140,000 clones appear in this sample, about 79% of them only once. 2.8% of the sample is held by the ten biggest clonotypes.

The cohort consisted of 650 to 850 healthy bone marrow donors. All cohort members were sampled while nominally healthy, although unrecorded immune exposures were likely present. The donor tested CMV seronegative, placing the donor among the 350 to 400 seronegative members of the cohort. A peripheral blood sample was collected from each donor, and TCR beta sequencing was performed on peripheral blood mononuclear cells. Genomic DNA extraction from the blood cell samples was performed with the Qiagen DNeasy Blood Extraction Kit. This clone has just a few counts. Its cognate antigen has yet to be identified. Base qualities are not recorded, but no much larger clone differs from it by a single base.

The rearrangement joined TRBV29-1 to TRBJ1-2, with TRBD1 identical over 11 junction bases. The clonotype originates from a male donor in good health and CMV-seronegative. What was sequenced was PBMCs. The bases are TGCAGCGCCCCTCGGACAGGGGGCCGCGATGGCTACACCTTC. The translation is CSAPRTGGRDGYTF.